Listed below are T cell receptor beta chains from one sample, sequenced in a study of blood T cell repertoires in COVID-19. TCRdb's table, derived via immunoSEQ multiplex PCR, lists solely in-frame clones and lacks some. Among tens of thousands of clones listed, approximately 86% were seen once. The sample comprised peripheral blood. The receptors shown here come from a woman in her 70s with active COVID-19. Each CDR3 is given with its conserved first and last residue. A D gene is named only where the DNA matches it firmly. Not all rows give a size; the values are once, few, many and, for expanded clones, a class.

once	TRBJ1-5	TRBV27	TRBD1	TGTGCCAGCAGTTCCCACAGGGGCGATCAGCCCCAGCATTTT	CASSSHRGDQPQHF
few	TRBJ2-5	TRBV28	TRBD2	TGTGCCAGCAGTTCCGTCTTTATAGCGGGAGCCGGGCTGAGGGGCCAAGAGACCCAGTACTTC	CASSSVFIAGAGLRGQETQYF
.	TRBJ1-3	TRBV7-2	.	TGTGCCAGCAGCTTAAGCCTAGGAAACACCATATATTTT	CASSLSLGNTIYF
few	TRBJ2-7	TRBV4-1	.	TGCGCCAGCAGCCAAGATCGGGACGAGCAGTACTTC	CASSQDRDEQYF
.	TRBJ2-3	TRBV6-6	TRBD2	TGTGCCAGCAGGCCCCGGGCGGGAGGGAGCACAGATACGCAGTATTTT	CASRPRAGGSTDTQYF
.	TRBJ2-2	TRBV18	TRBD2	TGTGCCAGCCCCCGTGTTTTTGGACTAGCGGCAAACACCGGGGAGCTGTTTTTT	CASPRVFGLAANTGELFF
.	TRBJ2-3	TRBV9	TRBD1	TGTGCCAGCAGCGGGACAGGGGAAGGCACAGATACGCAGTATTTT	CASSGTGEGTDTQYF
.	TRBJ2-7	TRBV19	TRBD1	TGTGCCAGTAGTATAGGGGACAGGGTCTACGAGCAGTACTTC	CASSIGDRVYEQYF
.	TRBJ2-1	TRBV9	.	TGTGCCAGCAGCGTAGGGGGCGGGATGAAACAGTTCTTC	CASSVGGGMKQFF
.	TRBJ1-4	TRBV6-5	TRBD1	TGTGCCAGCAGTCCCGACAGGGGGTGGGAACTGTTTTTT	CASSPDRGWELFF
.	TRBJ2-2	TRBV5-1	TRBD2	TGCGCCAGCAGCTTAGGGACTAGCGGACCGACCGGGGAGCTGTTTTTT	CASSLGTSGPTGELFF
.	TRBJ2-2	TRBV6-6	TRBD1	TGTGCCAGCAGTCTTACCGGGACAGGGAACACCGGGGAGCTGTTTTTT	CASSLTGTGNTGELFF
.	TRBJ2-2	TRBV5-5	.	TGTGCCAGCTTACTGGAGGGCCCCACAACCACCGGGGAGCTGTTTTTT	CASLLEGPTTTGELFF
once	TRBJ1-3	TRBV5-6	.	TGTGCCAGCAGCTTGGCGGCCCAGGGGCGCTCTGGAAACACCATATATTTT	CASSLAAQGRSGNTIYF
.	TRBJ2-1	TRBV7-6	.	TGTGCCAGCAGCTTATTGAGGGAGTCGAAGGAGCAGTTCTTC	CASSLLRESKEQFF
.	TRBJ1-2	TRBV18	TRBD1	TGTGCCAGCTCACCACTCACGATAGCGACAGGGAATAACTATGGCTACACCTTC	CASSPLTIATGNNYGYTF
.	TRBJ2-1	TRBV16	TRBD2	TGTGCCAGCAGCCAAACTAGCGGCTACAATGAGCAGTTCTTC	CASSQTSGYNEQFF
.	TRBJ2-3	TRBV7-6	TRBD1	TGTGCCAGCAGCTTAGGTTTCGGGACAGGGGGCGACACAGATACGCAGTATTTT	CASSLGFGTGGDTDTQYF
.	TRBJ2-7	TRBV14	.	TGTGCCAGCAGCCGACGGGACTCATGGGAGCAGTACTTC	CASSRRDSWEQYF
.	TRBJ2-5	TRBV7-9	.	TGTGCCAGCAGCTTAGGTGTAGGAGGCCAAGAGACCCAGTACTTC	CASSLGVGGQETQYF
.	TRBJ1-2	TRBV18	TRBD1	TGTGCCAGCTCACCAGGGTCGGATGCAGGGGGCATCGGCTACACCTTC	CASSPGSDAGGIGYTF
.	TRBJ1-2	TRBV11-2	.	TGTGCCAGCAGCCGTACAGGGTACGGTGGCTACACCTTC	CASSRTGYGGYTF
few	TRBJ2-7	TRBV28	.	TGTGCCAGCAGCCCACACCGGACAAAGCAGTACTTC	CASSPHRTKQYF
.	TRBJ2-1	TRBV24-1	TRBD2	TGTGCCACCAGCAAAAGAGGACTAGCGGGCTACAATGAGCAGTTCTTC	CATSKRGLAGYNEQFF
.	TRBJ2-6	TRBV5-8	.	TGTGCCAGCAGCTTCGGGACTGGGGCCAACGTCCTGACTTTC	CASSFGTGANVLTF
once	TRBJ1-3	TRBV29-1	.	TGCAGCGTTGGTCAGGGGTCTGGAAACACCATATATTTT	CSVGQGSGNTIYF
.	TRBJ2-3	TRBV13	.	TGTGCCAGCAGCCGAGCATCCGATACGCAGTATTTT	CASSRASDTQYF
once	TRBJ2-1	TRBV13	TRBD2	TGTGCCAGCAGCGACCAAGGGACTAGCGGAGCCTACAATGAGCAGTTCTTC	CASSDQGTSGAYNEQFF
few	TRBJ1-2	TRBV5-4	TRBD1	TGTGCCAGCAGCTCGCGGACAGGGCATTATGGCTACACCTTC	CASSSRTGHYGYTF
once	TRBJ2-7	TRBV5-4	TRBD1	TGTGCCAGCAGCTTGGCCTTGGACAGGGGGCGGTCCGAGCAGTACTTC	CASSLALDRGRSEQYF
.	TRBJ2-3	TRBV9	TRBD2	TGTGCCAGCAGCGTAGCGTCTAGCGGGAGTATTTCTACGCAGTATTTT	CASSVASSGSISTQYF
.	TRBJ1-1	TRBV10-3	TRBD1	TGTGCCATCAGTGCGGGACAGGGGGCGACGGGGACTGAAGCTTTCTTT	CAISAGQGATGTEAFF
.	TRBJ1-5	TRBV28	.	TGTGCCAGCAGTTTACGGAATCAGCCCCAGCATTTT	CASSLRNQPQHF
.	TRBJ2-7	TRBV5-5	TRBD2	TGTGCCAGCAGCTTATACCCGGGACTAGCAGACTCCGAGCAGTACTTC	CASSLYPGLADSEQYF
once	TRBJ2-7	TRBV6-5	TRBD1	TGTGCCAGCAGCTCGCGCCGACAGGGGTCCTACGAGCAGTACTTC	CASSSRRQGSYEQYF
.	TRBJ2-3	TRBV11-2	.	TGTGCCAGCAGCTCCCAGGGTTTCGGCACAGATACGCAGTATTTT	CASSSQGFGTDTQYF
.	TRBJ2-5	TRBV14	.	TGTGCCAGCAGCCCCCGGGACACCATTTTACAAGAGACCCAGTACTTC	CASSPRDTILQETQYF
.	TRBJ1-1	TRBV3-1/TRBV3-2	TRBD1	TGTGCCAGCAGCAAACAGGGGTTGAACACTGAAGCTTTCTTT	CASSKQGLNTEAFF
.	TRBJ2-3	TRBV2	.	TGTGCCAGCAGAACAGACAGAGACACAGATACGCAGTATTTT	CASRTDRDTDTQYF
.	TRBJ2-1	TRBV4-1	.	TGCGCCAGCAGCCACTTCGGACCCCCGGAGGTCAATGAGCAGTTCTTC	CASSHFGPPEVNEQFF
.	TRBJ2-1	TRBV19	.	TGTGCCAGTAGCCGGGGGACGGGGTACAATGAGCAGTTCTTC	CASSRGTGYNEQFF
.	TRBJ2-1	TRBV27	TRBD1	TGTGCCAGCACGGGACAGGGTGGCAATGAGCAGTTCTTC	CASTGQGGNEQFF
.	TRBJ2-2	TRBV10-3	TRBD1	TGTGCCATCAGATCTTCGGCAGGGGGCAGCACCGGGGAGCTGTTTTTT	CAIRSSAGGSTGELFF
.	TRBJ2-1	TRBV27	TRBD2	TGTGCCAGCAGTTTTGGGGGGGGAGACTACAATGAGCAGTTCTTC	CASSFGGGDYNEQFF